The 17 T cell receptor beta chains below all came from one sample that was sequenced in a study of beta chain features in type 1 diabetes. Every isolated RNA sample was fully reverse transcribed, so sequencing captured expressed TCRB transcripts. Sequenced by immunoSEQ multiplex PCR; TCRdb stores in-frame clones only, minus some. The data show approximately 470,000 clones, roughly 30% seen once. The sequenced sample consisted of naive CD4+ T cells from blood. The source of these receptors is a man younger than 35 in good health.

This clone came up once. The chain combines TRBV18 with TRBJ2-3, with a possible D match to TRBD2 (5 bases). V was clipped by 4 bases and J by 3 bases, with 5 bases between them. From germline, CDR1 is KGHSH and CDR2 LQKENI. The CDR3 totals 12 residues. The CDR3 spells CASSRRTDTQYF. CDR3 in DNA: TGTGCCAGCTCACGGAGGACAGATACGCAGTATTTT.

The chain carries TRBV25-1 and TRBJ2-7, with 7 bases lining up with TRBD1. The junction had 4 bases not matched to a gene; V was cut back by 3 bases and J by 2 bases. Per germline, CDR1 MGHDK and CDR2 SYGVNS. The CDR3 is 14 amino acids. DNA for the CDR3: TGTGCCAGCAGTGAGACAGGGATCCCCTACGAGCAGTACTTC. Residues: CASSETGIPYEQYF.

This clone was observed a few times. This sequence joins TRBV30 and TRBJ2-3; D is ambiguous. This CDR3 is built from 11 residues. Germline CDR1 GTSNPN, CDR2 SVGIG (reference sequence). V lost 3 bases to trimming and J lost 8 bases, with 9 bases between them. The CDR3 DNA follows: TGTGCCTGGAGCGCGTATAGTACGCAGTATTTT. This sequence encodes CAWSAYSTQYF.

Regarding this clone: Additional DNA sequences in this sample encode the identical CDR3. The V gene is TRBV29-1, the J gene TRBJ1-1; D is unclear. Germline loops: CDR1 SQVTM, CDR2 ANQGSEA. Deletions cut 2 bases from V and 5 bases from J, with 12 bases between. This CDR3 has 13 amino acids. The CDR3 loop is CSVESGLGTEAFF. CDR3 in DNA: TGCAGCGTTGAATCCGGCTTAGGGACTGAAGCTTTCTTT.

A few counts support this clone. The chain is built from TRBV6-5 and TRBJ1-1; TRBD1 agrees at 8 bases. CDR3 length: 15 amino acids. The V gene's germline CDR1 is MNHEY and CDR2 SVGAGI. Trimming took 6 bases from V and 4 from J; bases not matched to a gene: 10. The CDR3 sequence: CASSRATGEPTEAFF. The CDR3 DNA sequence: TGTGCCAGCAGCCGAGCGACAGGGGAACCCACTGAAGCTTTCTTT.

The chain recombines TRBV7-8 with TRBJ1-2, with D possibly TRBD1 on 5 matching bases. The CDR3 has 14 residues. Germline values: CDR1 SGHVS, CDR2 FQNEAQ. Trimming removed 1 base from V and 4 bases from J, with 10 bases in between. The CDR3 reads CASSLEGLGYGYTF. The DNA for the CDR3 is TGTGCCAGCAGCTTAGAGGGGCTCGGCTATGGCTACACCTTC.

This clone has just a few counts. The V call is TRBV30, the J call TRBJ2-3, with D perhaps matching TRBD2 (6 bases). Germline values: CDR1 GTSNPN, CDR2 SVGIG (reference sequence). With 2 bases removed from V and 3 bases from J, the gap between germline ends came to 15 bases. The CDR3 has 15 amino acids. In nucleotides, the CDR3 is TGTGCCTGGAGTTCCGGGACGGGGGAGACAGATACGCAGTATTTT. This translates into CAWSSGTGETDTQYF.

This rearrangement joins TRBV29-1 to TRBJ2-3, with D possibly TRBD1 on 5 matching bases. Germline V CDR1 and CDR2: SQVTM, ANQGSEA. The V end was cut by 6 bases, the J end by 1 base, with 14 bases between. The CDR3 totals 14 residues. CDR3 DNA sequence: TGCAGCGTCCAGGGTGGATGGCGCACAGATACGCAGTATTTT. This translates into CSVQGGWRTDTQYF.

The genes are TRBV7-9 and TRBJ2-5, with 9 bases matching TRBD2. Trimming cost V 5 bases and J 5 bases; bases outside gene matches: 18. Germline CDR1 SEHNR, CDR2 FQNEAQ (reference sequence). CDR3 length equals 18 residues. CDR3 protein: CASSRRLAGGRAQETQYF. CDR3 DNA: TGTGCCAGCAGCCGACGACTAGCCGGCGGGAGGGCCCAGGAGACCCAGTACTTC.

V and J are TRBV13 and TRBJ2-7; D might be TRBD1 (5 bases). The germline V gene has CDR1 PRHDT and CDR2 FYEKMQ (reference sequence). This CDR3 spans 14 amino acids. Trimming stripped 3 bases from V and 7 bases from J, with 16 bases between. CDR3 residues: CASSFGAHSQEQYF. The CDR3 DNA reads TGTGCCAGCAGCTTTGGGGCCCACTCCCAAGAGCAGTACTTC.

The chain employs TRBV15 and TRBJ2-1; TRBD2 matches 10 bases. This CDR3 is built from 16 residues. The germline gives CDR1 LNHNV, CDR2 YYDKDF (reference sequence). V was clipped by 0 bases and J by 8 bases; unmatched bases: 7. Here the CDR3 reads CATSREASGSGDEQFF. CDR3 nucleotides: TGTGCCACCAGCAGAGAGGCTAGCGGGAGTGGGGATGAGCAGTTCTTC.

This clone showed up just a few times. This chain links TRBV6-5 with TRBJ2-7; no definite D call. The germline CDR1 and CDR2 sequences are MNHEY and SVGAGI. The CDR3 loop spans 8 amino acids. The V end was cut by 9 bases, the J end by 7 bases, with 4 bases between. CDR3 in amino acids: CARDEQYF. CDR3 bases: TGTGCCAGGGATGAGCAGTACTTC.

The chain uses TRBV10-3 and TRBJ1-1; no clear D gene. The length of the CDR3 is 13 residues. Germline V gene lookup returns CDR1 ENHRY and CDR2 SYGVKD. V dropped 11 bases and J dropped 0 bases, with 13 bases sitting between them. The CDR3 protein is CALRTEMNTEAFF. The CDR3, as DNA: TGTGCCCTCCGGACGGAGATGAACACTGAAGCTTTCTTT.

This clone was counted only a few times. The genes are TRBV5-4 and TRBJ2-1; TRBD1 matches 8 bases. The CDR3 totals 16 residues. The germline gives CDR1 SGHNT, CDR2 YYREEE (reference sequence). Trimming at V came to 4 bases and at J to 5 bases, leaving 11 bases not matched to a gene. CDR3 nucleotide sequence: TGTGCCAGCAGCCCGGGGTCGGGCAGGGGGCACAATGAGCAGTTCTTC. It translates to CASSPGSGRGHNEQFF.

This clone has just a few counts. This chain's CDR3 is CSVEWNPTDTQYF. The CDR3 region has the DNA TGCAGCGTTGAGTGGAACCCCACAGATACGCAGTATTTT. V and J are TRBV29-1 and TRBJ2-3; D gene ambiguous. V was shortened by 3 bases and J by 2 bases, with 9 bases between the two germline ends. The germline V gene has CDR1 SQVTM and CDR2 ANQGSEA. The CDR3 covers 13 residues.

Only a few counts were recorded for this clone. This chain joins TRBV7-9 and TRBJ2-6, with D perhaps TRBD1 (5 bases). Trimming shortened V by 2 bases and J by 2 bases, and 10 bases separated the two germline ends. Germline-derived CDR1 and CDR2 are SEHNR and FQNEAQ (reference sequence). The CDR3 has 16 residues. The chain's CDR3 is CASSLWAGTGANVLTF. The DNA for the CDR3 is TGTGCCAGCAGCTTATGGGCAGGGACTGGGGCCAACGTCCTGACTTTC.

The chain recombines TRBV4-3 with TRBJ2-7; TRBD1 aligns across 8 bases. The CDR3 sequence is 15 residues long. CDR1 and CDR2 (germline): LGHNA, YSLEER. After removal of 2 bases from V and 2 bases from J, the junction contained 5 bases not matched to a gene. The DNA of the CDR3 is TGCGCCAGCAGCCAATTGGACAGGGCCGCCTACGAGCAGTACTTC. Protein sequence: CASSQLDRAAYEQYF.